The TCR beta chain described here comes from a study of human CD8 memory T cell subsets. Study findings and constraints: Minimal repertoire overlap was seen between stem-like memory T cells and precursor exhausted T cells. In contrast to effector memory cells, stem-like memory and precursor exhausted T cells had similarly high diversity.

Total CD8+ T cells were enriched by a separation that was negative and magnetic. To note about this clonotype: What it recognizes is unknown.

The length of the CDR3 is 13 residues. Germline V lookup: CDR1 MDHEN, CDR2 SYDVKM. Preparation of the TCR beta libraries relied on UMI-labeled 5' RACE. TCRdb re-called the 5' RACE reads and gives one entry per CDR3 protein, without DNA. The record lists over 10,000 distinct CDR3 sequences, of which the ten most abundant hold 13% to 15%. Sequencing was done on a sample of CD8+ T cells from PBMCs. The chain employs TRBV28 and TRBJ2-7. The TCR originated in a human donor in good health. The CDR3 here is CASRDRGSYEQYF.